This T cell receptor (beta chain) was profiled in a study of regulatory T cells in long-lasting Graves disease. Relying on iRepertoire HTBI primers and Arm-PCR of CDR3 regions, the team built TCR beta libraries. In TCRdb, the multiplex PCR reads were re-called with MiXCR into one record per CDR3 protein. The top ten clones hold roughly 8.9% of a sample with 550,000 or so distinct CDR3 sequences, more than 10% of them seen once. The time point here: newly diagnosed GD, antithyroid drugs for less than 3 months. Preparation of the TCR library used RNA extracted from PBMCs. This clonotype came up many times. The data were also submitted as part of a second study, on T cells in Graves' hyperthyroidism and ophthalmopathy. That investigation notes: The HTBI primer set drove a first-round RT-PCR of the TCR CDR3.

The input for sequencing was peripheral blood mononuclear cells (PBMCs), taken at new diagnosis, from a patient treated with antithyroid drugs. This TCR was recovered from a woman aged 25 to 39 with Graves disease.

CDR3 in DNA: TGTGCCAGCAGTGCCACTAGCGGGAGGGCACGGAGCACCGGGGAGCTGTTTTTT. Translated, it gives CASSATSGRARSTGELFF. V gene TRBV25-1 combines with J gene TRBJ2-2; 13 nucleotides align to TRBD2. CDR3 length equals 18 residues. Germline lookup yields CDR1 MGHDK and CDR2 SYGVNS. After removal of 4 bases from V and 4 bases from J, the junction contained 9 bases not matched to a gene.